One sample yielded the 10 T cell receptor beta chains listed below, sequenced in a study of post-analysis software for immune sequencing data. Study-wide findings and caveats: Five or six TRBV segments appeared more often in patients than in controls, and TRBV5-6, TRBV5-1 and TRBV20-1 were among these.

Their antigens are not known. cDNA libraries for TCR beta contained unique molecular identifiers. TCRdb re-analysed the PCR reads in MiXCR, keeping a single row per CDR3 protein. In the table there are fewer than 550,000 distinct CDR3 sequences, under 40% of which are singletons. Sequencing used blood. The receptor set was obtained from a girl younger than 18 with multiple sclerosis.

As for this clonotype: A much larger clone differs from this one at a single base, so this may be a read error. CDR3 sequence: CGVDPGRSSNRYF. The CDR3 bases are TGCGGCGTTGACCCGGGACGAAGTTCGAATCGGTATTTT. The rearrangement uses TRBV29-1 and TRBJ2-3, with D perhaps assigned TRBD1 or TRBD2 (5 bases each). The CDR3 loop spans 13 amino acids. Germline V gene lookup returns CDR1 SQVTM and CDR2 ANQGSEA.

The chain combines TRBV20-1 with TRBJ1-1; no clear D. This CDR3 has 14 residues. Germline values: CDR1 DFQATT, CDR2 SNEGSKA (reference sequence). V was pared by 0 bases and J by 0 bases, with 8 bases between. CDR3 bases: TGCAGTGCTAGAGATCTCGGAATGAACACTGAAGCTTTCTTT. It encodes CSARDLGMNTEAFF.

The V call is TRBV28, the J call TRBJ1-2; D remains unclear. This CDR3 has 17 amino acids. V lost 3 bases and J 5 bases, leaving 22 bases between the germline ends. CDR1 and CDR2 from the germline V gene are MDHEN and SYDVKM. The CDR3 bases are TGTGCCAGCAGTTTTGTTTCGACGGTTTCCCGCTGGTATGGCTACACCTTC. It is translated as CASSFVSTVSRWYGYTF.

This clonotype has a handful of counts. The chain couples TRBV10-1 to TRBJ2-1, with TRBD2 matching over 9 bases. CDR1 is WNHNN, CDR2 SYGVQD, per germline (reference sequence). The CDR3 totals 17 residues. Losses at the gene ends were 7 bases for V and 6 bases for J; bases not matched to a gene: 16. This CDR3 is CASNNLSGLATPNEQFF. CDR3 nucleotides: TGCGCCAGCAATAACCTAAGCGGACTAGCGACTCCCAATGAGCAGTTCTTC.

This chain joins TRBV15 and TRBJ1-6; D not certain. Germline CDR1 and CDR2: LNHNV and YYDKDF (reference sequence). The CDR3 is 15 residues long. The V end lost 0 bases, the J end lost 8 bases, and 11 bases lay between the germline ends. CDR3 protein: CATSRDGSVDSPLHF. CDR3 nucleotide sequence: TGTGCCACCAGCAGAGATGGCAGCGTAGATTCACCCCTCCACTTT.

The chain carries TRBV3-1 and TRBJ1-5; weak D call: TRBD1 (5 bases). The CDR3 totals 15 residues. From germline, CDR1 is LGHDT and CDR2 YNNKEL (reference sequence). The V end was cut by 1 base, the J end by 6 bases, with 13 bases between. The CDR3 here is CASSQVLGGGQPQHF. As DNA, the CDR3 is TGTGCCAGCAGCCAAGTCCTTGGGGGGGGTCAGCCCCAGCATTTT.

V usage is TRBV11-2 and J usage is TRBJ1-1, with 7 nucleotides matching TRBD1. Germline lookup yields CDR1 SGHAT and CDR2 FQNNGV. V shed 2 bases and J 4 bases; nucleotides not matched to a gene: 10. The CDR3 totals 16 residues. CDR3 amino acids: CASSLTGAWARTEAFF. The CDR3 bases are TGTGCCAGCAGCTTAACAGGGGCTTGGGCGCGCACTGAAGCTTTCTTT.

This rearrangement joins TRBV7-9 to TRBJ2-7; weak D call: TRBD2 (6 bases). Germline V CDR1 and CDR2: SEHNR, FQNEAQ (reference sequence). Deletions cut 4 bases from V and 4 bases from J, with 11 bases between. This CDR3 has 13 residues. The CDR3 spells CASSSPGRYEQYF. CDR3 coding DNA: TGTGCCAGCAGCTCCCCGGGGAGGTACGAGCAGTACTTC.

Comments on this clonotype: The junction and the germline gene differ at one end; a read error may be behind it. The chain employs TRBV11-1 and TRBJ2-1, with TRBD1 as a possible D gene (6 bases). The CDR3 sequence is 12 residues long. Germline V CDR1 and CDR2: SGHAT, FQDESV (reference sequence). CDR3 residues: CASSPTGFERFF. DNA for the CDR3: TGTGCCAGCAGCCCAACAGGGTTTGAGCGGTTCTTC.

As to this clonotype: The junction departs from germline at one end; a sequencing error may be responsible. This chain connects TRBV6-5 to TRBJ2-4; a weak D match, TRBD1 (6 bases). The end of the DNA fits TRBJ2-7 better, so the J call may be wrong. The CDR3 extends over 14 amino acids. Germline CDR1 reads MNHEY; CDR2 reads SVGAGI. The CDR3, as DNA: TGTACCAGCAGTTACTCTGGACAGTACTACGAGCAGTACTTC. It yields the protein CTSSYSGQYYEQYF.